The rows below give T cell receptor beta chains drawn from one sample of a study of cytomegalovirus exposure and HLA in healthy donors. Generated by immunoSEQ multiplex PCR, the TCRdb table keeps only in-frame clones and is missing some. This table holds around 150,000 clones, around four fifths found once. Sequences were obtained from PBMCs. The receptor set was obtained from a man aged 25-45 years in good health and CMV-seropositive. CDR3s include the opening cysteine and the closing phenylalanine or tryptophan. Fields, in order: CDR3 DNA, CDR3 protein, D gene, J gene, clone size, V gene. The D gene is left open where the match is weak. Clone sizes are given selectively: once, few, many, or a class where the clone is expanded.

DNA: TGTGCCAGCAGTGAACGGGGGGGCCGCAGCAATCAGCCCCAGCATTTT; CDR3: CASSERGGRSNQPQHF; D: -; J: TRBJ1-5; size: few; V: TRBV6-1
DNA: TGTGCCAGTAGGGGGGGTTCCCGGAGGCCCTACGAGCAGTACTTC; CDR3: CASRGGSRRPYEQYF; D: -; J: TRBJ2-7; size: -; V: TRBV19
DNA: TGTGCCAGCAGCACGGACAGGAACACAGATACGCAGTATTTT; CDR3: CASSTDRNTDTQYF; D: TRBD1; J: TRBJ2-3; size: -; V: TRBV7-2
DNA: TGTGCCTGGAGTGGCGGACTAAGCTCTGGAAACACCATATATTTT; CDR3: CAWSGGLSSGNTIYF; D: -; J: TRBJ1-3; size: -; V: TRBV30
DNA: TGTGCCAGCAGTGAACGGGTCGGCGCGGGCCCCCAAGAGACCCAGTACTTC; CDR3: CASSERVGAGPQETQYF; D: -; J: TRBJ2-5; size: few; V: TRBV25-1
DNA: TGTGCCAACCCTCCGGGCGAGCAGTACTTC; CDR3: CANPPGEQYF; D: -; J: TRBJ2-7; size: -; V: TRBV28
DNA: TGTGCCAGCAGTTTATTAGCTGGAACTGAAGCTTTCTTT; CDR3: CASSLLAGTEAFF; D: -; J: TRBJ1-1; size: -; V: TRBV27
DNA: TGTGCCAGCAGCTTAGGGACGGGGTTTGACTCACCCCTCCACTTT; CDR3: CASSLGTGFDSPLHF; D: -; J: TRBJ1-6; size: -; V: TRBV11-2
DNA: TGTGCCAGCAGTTACTCCGCCAGGGCCAACACAGATACGCAGTATTTT; CDR3: CASSYSARANTDTQYF; D: -; J: TRBJ2-3; size: -; V: TRBV6-5
DNA: TGTGCCAGCAGCTTAGCAGCGGATGAGCAGTTCTTC; CDR3: CASSLAADEQFF; D: -; J: TRBJ2-1; size: -; V: TRBV11-2
DNA: TGTGCCAGTAGTCACCCGGGACATCCGAACACTGAAGCTTTCTTT; CDR3: CASSHPGHPNTEAFF; D: -; J: TRBJ1-1; size: few; V: TRBV19
DNA: TGTGCCAGCAGTTACCCCGGAGGTCTCATATATTTT; CDR3: CASSYPGGLIYF; D: -; J: TRBJ1-3; size: -; V: TRBV6-5
DNA: TGTGCCAGCAGCCCGCGGGACAGTGCAGGGCCCCAGCATTTT; CDR3: CASSPRDSAGPQHF; D: TRBD1; J: TRBJ1-5; size: -; V: TRBV9
DNA: TGTGCCAGCAGCCTAGCCCCCGGACAGGGGGGCTATGGCTACACCTTC; CDR3: CASSLAPGQGGYGYTF; D: TRBD1; J: TRBJ1-2; size: -; V: TRBV7-2
DNA: TGTGCCAGCAGGAAGGCTAGTGAAGCTTTCTTT; CDR3: CASRKASEAFF; D: -; J: TRBJ1-1; size: few; V: TRBV6-5
DNA: TGTGCCAGCAGCCCCGGGGTCTATGGCTACACCTTC; CDR3: CASSPGVYGYTF; D: -; J: TRBJ1-2; size: -; V: TRBV7-9